Below, 7 T cell receptor beta chains from the same sample are listed, as sequenced in a study of cytomegalovirus exposure and HLA in healthy donors. Only in-frame clones appear in the TCRdb table, and some are missing; sequencing was by immunoSEQ multiplex PCR. The sample includes 100,000 to 150,000 clones, approximately 95% of them seen just once. Material: PBMCs. These receptor sequences come from a man aged 18 to 35 in good health and CMV-seronegative.

V usage is TRBV30 and J usage is TRBJ2-3, with D tentatively TRBD2 (6 bases). CDR3 length equals 11 residues. V lost 8 bases and J 4 bases, leaving 10 bases between the germline ends. Germline loops: CDR1 GTSNPN, CDR2 SVGIG (reference sequence). CDR3 nucleotide sequence: TGTGCCCGCGGGGAAGCAGATACGCAGTATTTT. Protein: CARGEADTQYF.

CDR3 protein: CASSLEGTGWSGELFF. The CDR3 DNA reads TGTGCCAGCAGCTTGGAAGGGACAGGGTGGTCCGGGGAGCTGTTTTTT. The chain joins TRBV7-2 to TRBJ2-2, with 9 bases fitting TRBD1. There are 16 residues in the CDR3. The junction had 8 bases not matched to a gene; V was cut back by 3 bases and J by 6 bases. Germline CDR1 is SGHTA and CDR2 is FQGNSA. The full variable domain, with the rest looked up from reference TRBV7-2 and TRBJ2-2, is GAGVSQSPSNKVTEKGKDVELRCDPISGHTALYWYRQSLGQGLEFLIYFQGNSAPDKSGLPSDRFSAERTGGSVSTLTIQRTQQEDSAVYLCASSLEGTGWSGELFFGEGSRLTVL.

This chain uses TRBV19 with TRBJ1-2; D is ambiguous. Germline V gene lookup returns CDR1 LNHDA and CDR2 SQIVND (reference sequence). V was cut by 1 base and J by 8 bases, with 8 bases left in between. The CDR3 runs to 12 residues. The CDR3 loop is CASSIGARGYTF. As DNA, the CDR3 is TGTGCCAGTAGTATAGGGGCGCGAGGCTACACCTTC.

The V gene is TRBV7-6, the J gene TRBJ1-2; 10 bases are a match to TRBD1. CDR1 is SGHVS, CDR2 FNYEAQ, per germline. The J segment lost 2 bases and the V segment lost 5 bases, leaving 5 bases of the junction unmatched. The CDR3 loop spans 15 amino acids. CDR3 protein: CASSRGQGPNYGYTF. The CDR3 DNA reads TGTGCCAGCAGCCGGGGACAGGGGCCGAACTATGGCTACACCTTC.

This chain joins TRBV9 and TRBJ2-1; D not certain. Germline loops: CDR1 SGDLS, CDR2 YYNGEE. The CDR3 sequence is 13 residues long. Trimming pared 2 bases from V and 0 bases from J, leaving 3 bases between. The CDR3 bases are TGTGCCAGCAGCGTCGGCTCCTACAATGAGCAGTTCTTC. Translating it yields CASSVGSYNEQFF.

The J gene is TRBJ2-2, the V gene TRBV29-1; 7 nucleotides line up with TRBD1. Losses at the gene ends were 6 bases for V and 1 base for J; bases not matched to a gene: 5. This CDR3 comprises 14 residues. Germline-derived CDR1 and CDR2 are SQVTM and ANQGSEA. The CDR3 loop is CSVVGTENTGELFF. The CDR3, as DNA: TGCAGCGTAGTAGGGACAGAGAACACCGGGGAGCTGTTTTTT.

V usage is TRBV29-1 and J usage is TRBJ2-7; 9 nucleotides line up with TRBD1. The CDR3 sequence is 14 residues long. V shed 7 bases, J shed 2 bases, and the junction held 9 bases outside the gene matches. Germline V lookup: CDR1 SQVTM, CDR2 ANQGSEA. The CDR3 here is CSATRQGGTYEQYF. The CDR3 bases are TGCAGCGCGACCCGACAGGGGGGAACCTACGAGCAGTACTTC.